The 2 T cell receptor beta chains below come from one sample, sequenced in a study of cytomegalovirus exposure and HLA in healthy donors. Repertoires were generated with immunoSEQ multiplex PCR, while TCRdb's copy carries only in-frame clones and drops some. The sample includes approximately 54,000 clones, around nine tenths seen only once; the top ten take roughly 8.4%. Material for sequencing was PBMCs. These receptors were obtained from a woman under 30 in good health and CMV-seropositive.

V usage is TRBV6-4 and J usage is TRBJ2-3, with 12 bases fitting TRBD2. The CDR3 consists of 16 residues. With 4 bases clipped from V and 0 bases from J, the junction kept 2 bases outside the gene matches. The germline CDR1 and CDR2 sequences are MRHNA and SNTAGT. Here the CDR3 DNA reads TGTGCCAGCAGTGCGCTAGCGGGGGGGAGCACAGATACGCAGTATTTT. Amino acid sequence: CASSALAGGSTDTQYF.

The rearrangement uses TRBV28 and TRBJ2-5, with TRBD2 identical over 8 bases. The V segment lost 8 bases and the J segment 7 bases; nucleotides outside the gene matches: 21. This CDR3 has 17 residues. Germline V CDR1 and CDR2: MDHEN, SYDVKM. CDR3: CASAIYGPGGLLSTQYF. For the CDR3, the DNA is TGTGCCAGCGCTATTTATGGTCCGGGGGGGCTGCTTTCGACCCAGTACTTC.